The rows below give T cell receptor beta chains drawn from one sample of a study of blood T cell repertoires in COVID-19. Clones were read by immunoSEQ multiplex PCR, and TCRdb kept only the in-frame ones, dropping some. Altogether some 250,000 clones are present, 70% to 90% being singletons, with the ten largest covering 5.5% to 7.5%. The material sequenced was peripheral blood. The receptors were gathered from a woman aged 70 to 79 with active or convalescent COVID-19. The conserved cysteine and the conserved F or W are not part of the CDR3 here.

CDR3 protein	V gene
ASSWDRRGIQY	TRBV6-2/TRBV6-3
ASSLTLQLVIGGYT	TRBV5-5
SVCWALGSTFQETQY	TRBV29-1
ASTPEKKSGNTIY	TRBV19
ASRYPRQGSRSEAF	TRBV12-2
ASSRTVGGQPQH	TRBV27
ASSASGTDYGYT	TRBV19
ASSPLGGSGANVLT	TRBV18
ASSAQGFVNTEAF	TRBV5-1
ASSAGTEYGYT	TRBV7-2
ASSQDLVQSYNSPLH	TRBV4-1
ASSRGSTNEKLF	TRBV5-8
ASSYTPGDYNSPLH	TRBV6-5
ASSRWAGKVEETQY	TRBV6-2/TRBV6-3
ASSLTGRETQY	TRBV6-2/TRBV6-3
ASSYGRAGYT	TRBV6-2/TRBV6-3
ASSFHIATNEKLF	TRBV7-2
ASSPGQVYEQY	TRBV5-1
ASSPPRVSSYEQY	TRBV7-9
ASSPWDRGNEQY	TRBV7-6
ASSLGQGVAPNTIY	TRBV7-8
ATSRVSERYTQY	TRBV15
ASSFLSGTSNQPQH	TRBV21-1
SASRLADTGELF	TRBV29-1
ASSSGDRLNDYGYT	TRBV6-5
ASSLHGGQTSAQY	TRBV7-8
ASSPFAGSNQGNTIY	TRBV7-9
ASSLPGQGYGYT	TRBV5-1
ASSFSLDSPYGYT	TRBV7-8
ASSRGGGTEAF	TRBV6-2/TRBV6-3
ASSPLQGWGYEQY	TRBV11-2
ASNPLGGGNQPQH	TRBV7-8
ASSQETAQNIQY	TRBV4-2
ASSRVGLAKNIQY	TRBV6-5
ASSPTNFEQY	TRBV10-2
ASNLRGVRNQPQH	TRBV6-5